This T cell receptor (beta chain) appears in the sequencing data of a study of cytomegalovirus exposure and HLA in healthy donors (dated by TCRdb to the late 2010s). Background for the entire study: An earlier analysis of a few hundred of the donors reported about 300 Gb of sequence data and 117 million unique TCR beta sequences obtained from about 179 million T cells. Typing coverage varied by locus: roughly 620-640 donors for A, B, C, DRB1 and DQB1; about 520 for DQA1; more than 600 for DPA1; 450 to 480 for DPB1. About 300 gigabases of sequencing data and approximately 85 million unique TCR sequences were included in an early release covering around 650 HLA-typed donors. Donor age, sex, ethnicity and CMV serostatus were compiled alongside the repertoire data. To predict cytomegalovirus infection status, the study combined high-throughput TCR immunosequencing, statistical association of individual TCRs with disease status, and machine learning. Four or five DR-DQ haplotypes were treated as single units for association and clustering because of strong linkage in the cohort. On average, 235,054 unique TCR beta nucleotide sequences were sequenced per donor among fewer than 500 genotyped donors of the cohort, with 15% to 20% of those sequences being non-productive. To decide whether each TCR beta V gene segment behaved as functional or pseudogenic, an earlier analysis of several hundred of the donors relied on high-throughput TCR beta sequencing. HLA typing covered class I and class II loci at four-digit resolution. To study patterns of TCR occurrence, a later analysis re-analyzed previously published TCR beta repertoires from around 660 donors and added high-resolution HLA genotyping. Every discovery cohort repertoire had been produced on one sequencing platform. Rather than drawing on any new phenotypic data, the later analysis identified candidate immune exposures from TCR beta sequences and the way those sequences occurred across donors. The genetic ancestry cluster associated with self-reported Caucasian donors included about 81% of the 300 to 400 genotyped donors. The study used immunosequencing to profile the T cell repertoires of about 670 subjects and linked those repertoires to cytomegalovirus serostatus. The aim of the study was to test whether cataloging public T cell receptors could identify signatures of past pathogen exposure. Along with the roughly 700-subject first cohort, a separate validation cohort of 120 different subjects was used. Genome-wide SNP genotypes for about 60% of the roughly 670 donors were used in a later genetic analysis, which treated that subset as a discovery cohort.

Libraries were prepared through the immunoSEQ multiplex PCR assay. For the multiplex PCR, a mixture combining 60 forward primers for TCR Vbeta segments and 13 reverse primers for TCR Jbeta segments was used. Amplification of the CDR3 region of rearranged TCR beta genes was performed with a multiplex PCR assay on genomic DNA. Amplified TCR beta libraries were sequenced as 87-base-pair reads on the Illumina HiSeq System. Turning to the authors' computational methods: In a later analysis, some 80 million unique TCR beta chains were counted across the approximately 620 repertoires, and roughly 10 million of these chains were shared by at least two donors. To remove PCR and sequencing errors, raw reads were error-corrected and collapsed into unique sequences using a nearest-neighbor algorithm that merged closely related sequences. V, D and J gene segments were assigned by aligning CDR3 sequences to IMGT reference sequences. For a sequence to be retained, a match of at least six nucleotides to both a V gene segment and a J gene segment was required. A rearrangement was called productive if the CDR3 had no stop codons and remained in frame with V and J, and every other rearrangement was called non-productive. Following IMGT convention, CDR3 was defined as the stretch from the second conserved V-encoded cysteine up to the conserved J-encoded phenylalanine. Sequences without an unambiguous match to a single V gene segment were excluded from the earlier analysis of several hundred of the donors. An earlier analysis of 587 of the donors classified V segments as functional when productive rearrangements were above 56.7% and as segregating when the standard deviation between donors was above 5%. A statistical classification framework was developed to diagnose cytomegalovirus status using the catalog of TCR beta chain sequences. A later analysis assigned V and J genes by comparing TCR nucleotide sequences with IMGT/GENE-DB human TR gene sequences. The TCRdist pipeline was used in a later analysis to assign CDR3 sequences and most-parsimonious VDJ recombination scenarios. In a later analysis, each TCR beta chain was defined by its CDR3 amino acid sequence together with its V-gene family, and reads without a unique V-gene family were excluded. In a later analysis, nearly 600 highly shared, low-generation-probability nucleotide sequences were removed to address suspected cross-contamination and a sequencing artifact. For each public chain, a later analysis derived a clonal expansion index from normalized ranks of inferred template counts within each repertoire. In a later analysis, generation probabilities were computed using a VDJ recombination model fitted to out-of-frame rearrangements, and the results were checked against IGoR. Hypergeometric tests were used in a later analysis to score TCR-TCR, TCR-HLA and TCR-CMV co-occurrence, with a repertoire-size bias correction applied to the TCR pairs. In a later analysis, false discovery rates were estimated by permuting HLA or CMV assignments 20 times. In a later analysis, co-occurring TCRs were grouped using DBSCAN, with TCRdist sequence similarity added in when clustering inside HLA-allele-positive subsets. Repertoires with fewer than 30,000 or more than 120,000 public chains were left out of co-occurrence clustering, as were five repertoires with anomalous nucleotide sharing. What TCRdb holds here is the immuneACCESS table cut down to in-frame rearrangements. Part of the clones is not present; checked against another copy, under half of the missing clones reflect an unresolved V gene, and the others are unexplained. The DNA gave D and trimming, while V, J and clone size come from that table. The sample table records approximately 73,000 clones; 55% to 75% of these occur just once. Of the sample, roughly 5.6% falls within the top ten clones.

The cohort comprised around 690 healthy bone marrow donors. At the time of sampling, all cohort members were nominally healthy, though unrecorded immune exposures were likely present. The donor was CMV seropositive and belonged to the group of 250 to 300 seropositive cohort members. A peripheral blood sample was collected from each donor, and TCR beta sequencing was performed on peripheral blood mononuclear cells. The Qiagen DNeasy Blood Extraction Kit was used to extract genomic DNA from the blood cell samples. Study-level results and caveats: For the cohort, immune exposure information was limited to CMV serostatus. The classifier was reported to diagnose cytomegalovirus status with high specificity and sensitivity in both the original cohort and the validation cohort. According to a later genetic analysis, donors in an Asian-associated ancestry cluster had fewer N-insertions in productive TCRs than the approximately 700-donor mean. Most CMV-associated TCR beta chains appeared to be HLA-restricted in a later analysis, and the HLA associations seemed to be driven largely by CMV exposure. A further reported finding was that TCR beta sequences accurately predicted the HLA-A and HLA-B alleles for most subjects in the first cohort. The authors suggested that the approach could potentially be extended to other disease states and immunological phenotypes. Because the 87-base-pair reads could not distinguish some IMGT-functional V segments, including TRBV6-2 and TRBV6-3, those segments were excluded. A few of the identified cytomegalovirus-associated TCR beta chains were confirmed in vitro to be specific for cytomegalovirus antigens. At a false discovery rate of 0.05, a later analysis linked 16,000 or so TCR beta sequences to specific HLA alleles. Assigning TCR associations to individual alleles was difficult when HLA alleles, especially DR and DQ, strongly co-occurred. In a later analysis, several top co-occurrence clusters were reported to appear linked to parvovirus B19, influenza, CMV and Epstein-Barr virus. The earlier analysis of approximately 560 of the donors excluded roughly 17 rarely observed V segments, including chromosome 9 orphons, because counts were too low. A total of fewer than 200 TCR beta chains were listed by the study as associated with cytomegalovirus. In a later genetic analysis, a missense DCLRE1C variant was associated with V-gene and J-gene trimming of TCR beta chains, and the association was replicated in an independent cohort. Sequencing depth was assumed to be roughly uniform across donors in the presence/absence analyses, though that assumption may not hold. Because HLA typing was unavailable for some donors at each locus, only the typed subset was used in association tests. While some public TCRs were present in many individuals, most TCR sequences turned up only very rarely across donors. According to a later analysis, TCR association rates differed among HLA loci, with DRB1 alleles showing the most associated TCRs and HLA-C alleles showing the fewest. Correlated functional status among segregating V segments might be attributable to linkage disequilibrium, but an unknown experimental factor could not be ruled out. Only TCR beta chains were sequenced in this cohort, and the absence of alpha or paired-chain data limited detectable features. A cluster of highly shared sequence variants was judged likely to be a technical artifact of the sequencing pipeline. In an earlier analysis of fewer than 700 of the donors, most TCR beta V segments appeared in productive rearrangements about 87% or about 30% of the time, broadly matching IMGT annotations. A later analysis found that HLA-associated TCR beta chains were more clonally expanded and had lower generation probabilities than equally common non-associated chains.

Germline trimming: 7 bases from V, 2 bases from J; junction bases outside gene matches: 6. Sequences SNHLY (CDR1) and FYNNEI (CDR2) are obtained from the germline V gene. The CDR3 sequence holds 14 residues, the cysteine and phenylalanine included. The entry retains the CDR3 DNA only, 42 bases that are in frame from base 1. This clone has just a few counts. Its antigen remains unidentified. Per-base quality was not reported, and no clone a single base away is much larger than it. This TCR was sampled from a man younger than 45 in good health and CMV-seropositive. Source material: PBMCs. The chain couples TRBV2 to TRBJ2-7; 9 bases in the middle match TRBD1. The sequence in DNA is TGTGCCAGCACCTGGACAGGGGTCGCCTACGAGCAGTACTTC. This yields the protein CASTWTGVAYEQYF.